This T cell receptor beta chain emerged from a study of shared clonotypes between healthy human individuals (TCRdb year 2020). A note on the overall study: A couple of women and a few men aged 18 to 49 years were included in the cohort. Per donor, three plates each were used for CD4 naive and CD4 memory, two for CD8 naive, and one for CD8 memory. Blood TCR repertoires of roughly five healthy adults were deeply sequenced to estimate repertoire size and the extent of clonotype sharing between individuals. To increase sequencing depth and limit assay-specific biases, TCR repertoire library preparation and sequencing were carried out by different laboratories using diverse techniques. Each donor's leukapheresis produced roughly between roughly 0.85 and 9 billion PBMCs.

Using the deep immunoSEQ assay, multiplex PCR amplified TCR CDR3 regions from genomic DNA. For each cell subset, the extracted genomic DNA was distributed evenly across all wells of several immunoSEQ 96-well plates, and each plate served as one replicate. For sorted subsets, each replicate PCR was loaded with 200 ng genomic DNA, equivalent to 32,000 or so T cell genomes. Purified libraries were measured with a Qubit 3.0 fluorometer, size-checked on a Bioanalyzer 2100, and measured again with the KAPA Library Quantification kit. Each immunoSEQ 96-well plate was sequenced on its own single-read 150-cycle Illumina NextSeq 550 flow cell. The published analysis was carried out like this. Because the immunoSEQ output held only junctional sequences and lacked quality scores, the filtering could not match the filtering applied to full-length reads. To assign V/J genes and CDR3, sequences were annotated using PyIR, a Python wrapper for IgBLAST v1.9, with IMGT germline references. Reads were removed for weak V/J assignments (E-value above 1e-6), missing CDR3, stop codons, out-of-frame junctions, or ambiguous translated residues. V3J clonotypes were defined as sequences sharing an identical inferred V gene, J gene, and CDR3 amino acid sequence. Percentage overlap between repertoires was computed as shared unique clonotypes divided by the size of the smaller repertoire. Repertoire richness was assessed with RTK rarefaction, the Chao1 estimator, and Recon v2.1 estimates of unobserved clonotypes. For all TCRbeta clonotypes obtained by the gDNA method from a handful of donors, generation probabilities were computed with OLGA. TCRdb stores this immuneACCESS table with in-frame sequences only. Part of the clones is absent; in the studies checked, under half of the shortfall reflects unresolved V genes, and no reason is known for the rest. That table furnishes V, J and clone size, whereas the DNA furnished D and trimming. Here the sample has 600,000 to 700,000 clones; roughly 72% occur a single time. The ten largest clones take up around 1.7% of the sample.

The paper as a whole reports these results and caveats: Because the study included a small number of donors, the genetic and exposure-history diversity represented was limited. Naive subsets generally had larger estimated clonotype richness than memory subsets did. Clonotypes shared by all four sorted-subset donors showed higher generation probabilities than non-shared clonotypes. Sampling was limited to blood, and TCR repertoires in tissue likely differ from TCR repertoires in blood. Rarefaction of sorted-subset datasets indicated incomplete sequencing despite the large sequencing depth. Pairwise subsampling indicated that sequencing depth was expected to affect the degree of clonotype sharing among donors. Sharing across several donors was observed for approximately 4.6% of naive CD4, under 4% of naive CD8, roughly 2.3% of memory CD4, and less than 0.45% of memory CD8 clonotypes.

The donors were healthy, HIV-negative adults with no recently reported acute infections or vaccinations. All donors were Caucasian adults living in Nashville, Tennessee, USA. CD4+ T cells were enriched by magnetic negative selection; naive cells were then positively selected on CD45RA, and the negative fraction formed the memory subset. Blood was collected by leukapheresis, and PBMCs were isolated by Ficoll-Histopaque density gradient centrifugation and then cryopreserved in liquid nitrogen vapor phase. Purity and quantity of every magnetically sorted T cell population were checked by analytical flow cytometry. Each sorted fraction had its genomic DNA isolated and then quantified by UV absorbance on a Nanodrop 2000c. The germline V gene supplies CDR1 KGHSH and CDR2 LQKENI. The junction shows trimming of 0 bases on V and 7 bases on J, plus 10 bases between the germline ends. The CDR3 contains 13 residues, cysteine and phenylalanine counted. Only the CDR3 part of the read is kept: 39 bases, read in frame from the first base.

As to this clone: This clone's antigen is unknown. Qualities for individual bases were not recorded, and no much larger clone is one base off.

The rearranged chain carries TRBV18 and TRBJ2-7; the D gene remains uncertain. This clonotype originated in a woman aged 30 to 39 in good health. What was sequenced was memory CD4+ T cells sorted from blood. The sample's cell subset or site, from its label and the paper: CD45RA-negative fraction. The bases are TGTGCCAGCTCACCACCCCACTTAGGAGAGCAGTACTTC. This yields the protein CASSPPHLGEQYF. This CDR3, with the reference TRBV18 and TRBJ2-7 proteins standing in past its ends, gives the full variable domain NAGVMQNPRHLVRRRGQEARLRCSPMKGHSHVYWYRQLPEEGLKFMVYLQKENIIDESGMPKERFSAEFPKEGPSILRIQQVVRGDSAAYFCASSPPHLGEQYFGPGTRLTVT.